A single sample gave rise to the 29 T cell receptor beta chains below, sequenced in a study of OX40 agonist ivuxolimab in advanced cancers. Clones were sequenced by immunoSEQ multiplex PCR, and TCRdb holds only the in-frame ones, with some missing. This table holds around 94,000 clones, 92% found once. This material consisted of CD4+ or CD8+ T cells sorted from blood, taken in a trial of the OX40 agonist ivuxolimab. The receptor set was obtained from an adult with an advanced solid tumor such as melanoma, head and neck, liver or kidney cancer.

The chain couples TRBV9 to TRBJ2-7, with TRBD1 matching over 12 bases. There are 14 residues in the CDR3. The germline gives CDR1 SGDLS, CDR2 YYNGEE. V was pared by 4 bases and J by 6 bases, with 5 bases of the junction left unmatched. The CDR3 here is CASSLGTGGAEQYF. The CDR3 DNA is TGTGCCAGCAGCCTCGGGACAGGGGGCGCCGAGCAGTACTTC. Combining the CDR3 with reference TRBV9 and TRBJ2-7 gives the whole variable domain DSGVTQTPKHLITATGQRVTLRCSPRSGDLSVYWYQQSLDQGLQFLIQYYNGEERAKGNILERFSAQQFPDLHSELNLSSLELGDSALYFCASSLGTGGAEQYFGPGTRLTVT.

The chain recombines TRBV5-8 with TRBJ2-7; 10 bases fit TRBD1. CDR1 and CDR2 from the germline V gene are SGHTS and YDEGEE. The junction had 5 bases not matched to a gene; V was cut back by 0 bases and J by 2 bases. The CDR3 loop spans 16 amino acids. CDR3 bases: TGTGCCAGCAGCTTGGGACAGGGGGCACTGACCTACGAGCAGTACTTC. This codes for CASSLGQGALTYEQYF.

This clone has a single count. The chain carries TRBV6-6 and TRBJ1-1; D is unresolved. Germline V gene sequence: CDR1 MNHNY, CDR2 SVGAGI (reference sequence). Trimming pared 6 bases from V and 8 bases from J, leaving 7 bases between. The CDR3 is 10 amino acids. The CDR3 region is CASRDLEAFF. The CDR3 coding sequence is TGTGCCAGCAGGGATCTGGAAGCTTTCTTT.

V usage is TRBV7-6 and J usage is TRBJ2-5, with D possibly matching TRBD1 (7 bases). Trimming pared 4 bases from V and 6 bases from J, leaving 12 bases between. CDR1 is SGHVS, CDR2 FNYEAQ, per germline. The CDR3 length is 13 residues. The CDR3 loop is CASSSGGPKTQYF. In DNA form, the CDR3 reads TGTGCCAGCAGCTCAGGGGGGCCGAAGACCCAGTACTTC.

The chain combines TRBV27 with TRBJ2-1; no clear D gene. The CDR3 has 13 amino acids. Germline loops: CDR1 MNHEY, CDR2 SMNVEV (reference sequence). With 8 bases removed from V and 9 bases from J, the gap between germline ends came to 17 bases. The CDR3 sequence is CASGFKGWSEQFF. The CDR3 DNA is TGTGCCAGCGGGTTTAAGGGATGGTCTGAGCAGTTCTTC.

V usage is TRBV4-1 and J usage is TRBJ2-5, with 11 bases fitting TRBD2. The CDR3 runs 16 residues. Germline V gene lookup returns CDR1 MGHRA and CDR2 YSYEKL. The V gene end was trimmed by 6 bases and the J gene end by 4 bases; junction bases not matched to a gene: 10. Written as DNA, the CDR3 is TGCGCCAGCAGGGACCAACAAACTAGCGGGAGAGAGACCCAGTACTTC. Its protein product is CASRDQQTSGRETQYF.

The rearrangement joins TRBV7-9 to TRBJ2-5, with D possibly matching TRBD1 (5 bases). TRBJ2-7 matches the DNA end more closely, so the J call is doubtful. CDR1 and CDR2 (germline): SEHNR, FQNEAQ (reference sequence). The CDR3 contains 12 residues. The CDR3 loop is CASSPGLYEQYF. CDR3 nucleotides: TGTGCCAGCAGCCCAGGGTTGTACGAGCAGTACTTC.

The rearrangement links TRBV30 to TRBJ2-7; perhaps TRBD2 as D (5 bases). The CDR3 is 13 amino acids. The germline V gene has CDR1 GTSNPN and CDR2 SVGIG (reference sequence). The V end was cut by 0 bases, the J end by 3 bases, with 9 bases between. DNA of the CDR3: TGTGCCTGGAGTGTACGGGGAAACTACGAGCAGTACTTC. It is translated as CAWSVRGNYEQYF.

As for this clone: One end of the junction fails to match germline, which may point to a read error. CDR3 region: CASSPGTDSPPHF. The DNA of the CDR3 is TGTGCCAGCAGTCCAGGGACAGATTCACCCCCCCACTTT. V gene TRBV28 combines with J gene TRBJ1-6, with 7 bases fitting TRBD1. The CDR3 runs 13 residues. The germline V gene has CDR1 MDHEN and CDR2 SYDVKM.

The chain links TRBV30 to TRBJ1-2; the D gene is possibly TRBD1 (6 bases). V gave up 1 base and J gave up 3 bases, with 27 bases separating them. The CDR3 is 19 residues long. The V gene's germline CDR1 is GTSNPN and CDR2 SVGIG (reference sequence). The CDR3 sequence: CAWSGTRDTPAVRYYGYTF. Here the CDR3 DNA reads TGTGCCTGGAGTGGGACCCGGGACACCCCAGCGGTTCGATACTATGGCTACACCTTC.

This clone was seen a handful of times. V is TRBV30 and J is TRBJ1-1; D gene uncertain. V was trimmed by 7 bases and J by 4 bases, leaving 19 bases between them. Germline CDR1 GTSNPN, CDR2 SVGIG (reference sequence). This CDR3 is built from 14 residues. CDR3 nucleotide sequence: TGTGCCTTTCGTGAGGGAGGAATGTCCACTGAAGCTTTCTTT. Amino acids: CAFREGGMSTEAFF.

The chain recombines TRBV5-1 with TRBJ1-2; 11 bases agree with TRBD1. Unmatched junction bases numbered 13, after V lost 0 bases and J lost 3 bases. This CDR3 has 19 residues. Germline CDR1 SGHRS, CDR2 YFSETQ. CDR3 residues: CASSLAGVGQGARDYGYTF. For the CDR3, the DNA is TGCGCCAGCAGCTTGGCCGGGGTCGGACAGGGGGCGCGAGACTATGGCTACACCTTC.

The V gene is TRBV18, the J gene TRBJ1-1; D is perhaps TRBD1 (5 bases). The CDR3 totals 16 residues. Germline assignment: CDR1 KGHSH and CDR2 LQKENI. Trimming left V 5 bases short and J 4 bases short, with 20 bases between. CDR3 amino acids: CASSTQGPRPSTEAFF. Here the CDR3 DNA reads TGTGCCAGCTCAACCCAGGGTCCGAGGCCGAGCACTGAAGCTTTCTTT.

The V gene is TRBV27, the J gene TRBJ2-1; 9 bases are shared with TRBD1. This CDR3 is built from 15 residues. J gave up 6 bases and V 6 bases, and 9 bases lay outside the gene matches. Germline CDR1 MNHEY, CDR2 SMNVEV (reference sequence). The CDR3 DNA reads TGTGCCAGCAGCTCCGGGACAGGGTGGGCCAATGAGCAGTTCTTC. Its translation is CASSSGTGWANEQFF.

The chain uses TRBV14 and TRBJ1-1; D remains unclear. Germline assignment: CDR1 SGHDN and CDR2 FVKESK. The V gene lost 3 bases and the J gene lost 4 bases, with 12 bases spanning the gap. The CDR3 consists of 14 residues. The CDR3 coding sequence is TGTGCCAGCAGCCAGTTCTTGATCGGCACTGAAGCTTTCTTT. This sequence encodes CASSQFLIGTEAFF.

The chain employs TRBV9 and TRBJ2-1; a possible D gene is TRBD2 (6 bases). The CDR3 runs to 14 residues. The V gene lost 3 bases and the J gene lost 10 bases, with 17 bases spanning the gap. CDR1 and CDR2 (germline): SGDLS, YYNGEE. The CDR3 bases are TGTGCCAGCAGCGCGGGACTCCCTCGGAAGGAGCAGTTCTTC. Its protein is CASSAGLPRKEQFF.

The chain links TRBV11-2 to TRBJ2-3; TRBD2 agrees at 7 bases. V shed 5 bases, J shed 6 bases, and the junction held 23 bases outside the gene matches. Per germline, CDR1 SGHAT and CDR2 FQNNGV. CDR3 size: 19 residues. The CDR3 nucleotides are TGTGCCAGCAGCCCATTGGGGGGGGTAGCGGGTCCCCAAAGGGATACGCAGTATTTT. It yields the protein CASSPLGGVAGPQRDTQYF. Supplemented by reference TRBV11-2 and TRBJ2-3, the full variable domain reads EAGVAQSPRYKIIEKRQSVAFWCNPISGHATLYWYQQILGQGPKLLIQFQNNGVVDDSQLPKDRFSAERLKGVDSTLKIQPAKLEDSAVYLCASSPLGGVAGPQRDTQYFGPGTRLTVL.

The chain links TRBV4-1 to TRBJ2-3; D might be TRBD1 (6 bases). V shed 4 bases and J shed 1 base, with 15 bases lying between them. The germline V gene has CDR1 MGHRA and CDR2 YSYEKL. This CDR3 is built from 16 residues. In nucleotides, the CDR3 is TGCGCCAGCAGCCTTCGTGGGGCAGGGGGCACAGATACGCAGTATTTT. Its translation: CASSLRGAGGTDTQYF.

This clone is a singleton in its sample. The chain has TRBV27 and TRBJ2-7; 8 bases agree with TRBD2. The J segment lost 3 bases and the V segment lost 5 bases, leaving 3 bases of the junction unmatched. From germline, CDR1 is MNHEY and CDR2 SMNVEV (reference sequence). The CDR3 loop spans 13 amino acids. The CDR3 DNA is TGTGCCAGCAGTCCCCGGGGGGGCTACGAGCAGTACTTC. Translation: CASSPRGGYEQYF.

This clone has just one count. Here the CDR3 reads CASRAAYRNDNEQFF. CDR3 coding DNA: TGTGCCAGCAGGGCAGCATACAGGAACGACAATGAGCAGTTCTTC. The chain is built from TRBV28 and TRBJ2-1, with D possibly being TRBD1 (5 bases). V lost 6 bases and J lost 5, with 17 bases in between. The V gene's germline CDR1 is MDHEN and CDR2 SYDVKM. The CDR3 spans 15 residues. Supplemented by reference TRBV28 and TRBJ2-1, the full variable domain reads DVKVTQSSRYLVKRTGEKVFLECVQDMDHENMFWYRQDPGLGLRLIYFSYDVKMKEKGDIPEGYSVSREKKERFSLILESASTNQTSMYLCASRAAYRNDNEQFFGPGTRLTVL.

This chain joins TRBV10-1 and TRBJ1-1; D is unresolved. Germline V lookup: CDR1 WNHNN, CDR2 SYGVQD (reference sequence). V was clipped by 0 bases and J by 3 bases, with 8 bases between them. This CDR3 has 14 residues. The CDR3 bases are TGCGCCAGCAGTGAGTCGACTGGGTACACTGAAGCTTTCTTT. Protein: CASSESTGYTEAFF.

V usage is TRBV6-1 and J usage is TRBJ2-2; perhaps TRBD2 as D (6 bases). V lost 4 bases to trimming and J lost 5 bases, with 17 bases between them. Looked up from germline, CDR1 is MNHNS and CDR2 is SASEGT. The CDR3 sequence is 16 residues long. The CDR3: CASSGLDGSGTGELFF. CDR3 nucleotides: TGTGCCAGCAGTGGGTTGGACGGGAGTGGAACCGGGGAGCTGTTTTTT.

This clone was seen a single time. In DNA, the CDR3 is TGTGCCAGCAGTCGACAGGTGAACACCGGGGAGCTGTTTTTT. This codes for CASSRQVNTGELFF. V usage is TRBV7-8 and J usage is TRBJ2-2, with D maybe TRBD1 (6 bases). Germline CDR1 SGHVS, CDR2 FQNEAQ. Trimming cost V 6 bases and J 1 base, with 9 bases left between them. The CDR3 contains 14 residues.

The chain has TRBV30 and TRBJ2-1; no clear D. V was shortened by 0 bases and J by 8 bases, with 8 bases between the two germline ends. There are 12 residues in the CDR3. Germline assignment: CDR1 GTSNPN and CDR2 SVGIG (reference sequence). CDR3 DNA: TGTGCCTGGAGTGTAGGAACAGATGAGCAGTTCTTC. It is translated as CAWSVGTDEQFF.

The chain links TRBV5-1 to TRBJ2-1, with D maybe TRBD2 (6 bases). CDR1 SGHRS and CDR2 YFSETQ come from the germline V gene. Trimming took off 4 bases at V and 7 bases at J, with 15 bases between the two ends. The CDR3 length is 14 residues. The CDR3 DNA sequence: TGCGCCAGCAGCCCTCGCGGGACTTATAATGAGCAGTTCTTC. This codes for CASSPRGTYNEQFF. Drawing the rest from reference TRBV5-1 and TRBJ2-1, the complete variable domain is KAGVTQTPRYLIKTRGQQVTLSCSPISGHRSVSWYQQTPGQGLQFLFEYFSETQRNKGNFPGRFSGRQFSNSRSEMNVSTLELGDSALYLCASSPRGTYNEQFFGPGTRLTVL.

The chain links TRBV5-1 to TRBJ2-1; D not resolved. CDR1 SGHRS and CDR2 YFSETQ come from the germline V gene. The CDR3 is made up of 11 amino acids. V lost 1 base and J 9 bases, leaving 5 bases between the germline ends. The DNA of the CDR3 is TGCGCCAGCAGCTTGAATTCTGAGCAGTTCTTC. As protein: CASSLNSEQFF.

This chain links TRBV29-1 with TRBJ2-3; D gene ambiguous. CDR1 and CDR2 (germline): SQVTM, ANQGSEA. V was pared by 7 bases and J by 3 bases, with 11 bases between. The CDR3 consists of 12 residues. CDR3 in DNA: TGCAGCGGGGAAACGGGTACAGATACGCAGTATTTT. Its protein is CSGETGTDTQYF.

Turning to this clone: The same CDR3 can be traced to other DNA sequences in this sample. The chain is built from TRBV19 and TRBJ2-7; 9 bases match TRBD1. The CDR3 covers 14 residues. V lost 6 bases, J lost 3 bases, and 6 bases stayed unmatched. CDR1 and CDR2 (germline): LNHDA, SQIVND (reference sequence). This chain's CDR3 is CASSPGQGGYEQYF. Written as DNA, the CDR3 is TGTGCCAGTAGCCCGGGACAGGGAGGCTACGAGCAGTACTTC.

This chain uses TRBV28 with TRBJ2-1, with D possibly being TRBD2 (5 bases). Germline V gene lookup returns CDR1 MDHEN and CDR2 SYDVKM. This CDR3 contains 14 residues. The germline V and J ends were trimmed by 3 bases and 1 base, with 7 bases remaining between them. The CDR3 DNA reads TGTGCCAGCAGTTTCCCGGGGTCCTACAATGAGCAGTTCTTC. It specifies CASSFPGSYNEQFF.